The rows below give T cell receptor beta chains drawn from one sample of a study of cytomegalovirus exposure and HLA in healthy donors. Sequencing was performed with immunoSEQ multiplex PCR; in TCRdb, only in-frame clones are kept and a portion is missing. Of 150,000 or so clones detected, just under 80% appear once; the ten largest clones hold about 3.1%. What was sequenced was PBMCs. The receptors originated from a woman aged 45-59 years in good health and CMV-seropositive. The CDR3 runs from the conserved cysteine through the conserved F or W. The D gene is left open where the match is weak. Rows may omit the clone size; those that give it use once, few, many or a size class.

CDR3 | DNA | size | J | V | D
CASSLAPQGAGEKLFF | TGCGCCAGCAGCTTGGCTCCACAGGGGGCAGGGGAAAAACTGTTTTTT | . | TRBJ1-4 | TRBV5-1 | TRBD1
CASSQDSDQAGANVLTF | TGCGCCAGCAGCCAAGATTCAGATCAGGCTGGGGCCAACGTCCTGACTTTC | . | TRBJ2-6 | TRBV4-3 | .
CASRPRTDSEQFF | TGTGCCAGCAGACCCCGGACAGATAGCGAGCAGTTCTTC | once | TRBJ2-1 | TRBV5-6 | .
CASSPPAGGRNEQFF | TGTGCCAGCAGCCCCCCGGCAGGGGGCCGCAATGAGCAGTTCTTC | few | TRBJ2-1 | TRBV7-8 | TRBD1
CASTAPSYGYTF | TGTGCCAGCACCGCACCGAGCTATGGCTACACCTTC | few | TRBJ1-2 | TRBV6-1 | .
CASSSRSSGGNTGELFF | TGCGCCAGCAGCTCCCGAAGTAGCGGGGGTAACACCGGGGAGCTGTTTTTT | once | TRBJ2-2 | TRBV5-1 | TRBD2
CAIRGTSGRAGDEQYF | TGTGCCATCAGAGGGACTAGCGGGAGGGCCGGCGACGAGCAGTACTTC | few | TRBJ2-7 | TRBV10-3 | TRBD2
CSVDTGRRNEQFF | TGCAGCGTTGATACAGGGAGACGGAATGAGCAGTTCTTC | . | TRBJ2-1 | TRBV29-1 | .
CASSDTRGGGDTQYF | TGTGCCAGCAGTGACACCCGAGGGGGTGGGGATACGCAGTATTTT | . | TRBJ2-3 | TRBV6-4 | .
CASNSEGRTYEQYF | TGTGCCAGCAACTCGGAGGGGCGAACCTACGAGCAGTACTTC | . | TRBJ2-7 | TRBV28 | .
CASSRGQGAGGTEAFF | TGTGCCAGCAGCCGGGGACAGGGGGCAGGAGGGACTGAAGCTTTCTTT | few | TRBJ1-1 | TRBV9 | TRBD1
CASSKQQGWDPGANVLTF | TGTGCCAGCAGTAAACAACAGGGATGGGATCCTGGGGCCAACGTCCTGACTTTC | . | TRBJ2-6 | TRBV28 | .
CASSLSYRTSGGADEQFF | TGTGCCAGCAGCTTATCTTACCGGACTAGCGGGGGGGCCGATGAGCAGTTCTTC | . | TRBJ2-1 | TRBV11-2 | TRBD2
CASSVDRGANYGYTF | TGTGCCAGCAGTGTTGACAGGGGCGCTAACTATGGCTACACCTTC | . | TRBJ1-2 | TRBV6-1 | TRBD1